The source of this T cell receptor (beta chain) is a study of CD8 T cells in ankylosing spondylitis. Broader study findings: The disease-linked clones had a CD8+ phenotype and low blood frequencies. Significantly higher representation of disease-linked clones was reported for matched ankylosing spondylitis synovial fluid. Some motif variants had been reported before (in reactive arthritis synovial fluid and blood). Blood from ankylosing spondylitis patients appeared to carry a characteristic roughly 8-variant TCR beta motif.

About this clonotype: What it binds is unknown.

Researchers built TCR beta libraries using quantitative 5'-RACE with molecular barcodes. TCRdb processed the 5' RACE reads anew with MiXCR; each CDR3 protein has one entry. The profile shows about 390,000 distinct CDR3 sequences, 20% to 25% of them singletons. V dropped 0 bases and J dropped 6 bases, with 8 bases sitting between them. CDR3 length: 14 residues. Germline CDR1 and CDR2: SGHAT and FQNNGV. The chain uses TRBV11-2 and TRBJ2-2, with D perhaps TRBD1 or TRBD2 (5 bases each). The sequence was obtained from a male donor with ankylosing spondylitis. Sequenced sample: blood, either unsorted or a sorted T cell fraction (not recorded which). CDR3 amino acids: CASSLDMGAGELFF. CDR3 bases: TGTGCCAGCAGCTTAGATATGGGGGCCGGGGAGCTGTTTTTT.